Presented here are 21 T cell receptor beta chains from one specimen sequenced in a study of shared clonotypes between healthy human individuals. Measured with immunoSEQ multiplex PCR; TCRdb has only the in-frame clones, and not every one. The sample contains roughly 530,000 clones, roughly 95% of which appear only once. Material: naive CD4+ T cells sorted from blood. Described subset: CD45RA+ positively selected. Receptor source: a woman aged 30 to 39 in good health.

V and J are TRBV28 and TRBJ1-3; weak D call: TRBD1 (5 bases). V lost 5 bases to trimming and J lost 0 bases, with 14 bases between them. Germline CDR1 is MDHEN and CDR2 is SYDVKM. The CDR3 is 16 amino acids. CDR3 DNA sequence: TGTGCCAGCAGTCCTGGACTGGGGGACTCTGGAAACACCATATATTTT. Protein product: CASSPGLGDSGNTIYF.

This sequence joins TRBV5-5 and TRBJ1-1; no clear D. The CDR3 sequence is 12 residues long. V lost 0 bases to trimming and J lost 5 bases, with 5 bases between them. Germline V gene data show CDR1 as SGHKS and CDR2 as YYEKEE (reference sequence). CDR3 in DNA: TGTGCCAGCAGCTTGGTGGAGACTGAAGCTTTCTTT. Its translation: CASSLVETEAFF. The variable domain in full, completed from reference TRBV5-5 and TRBJ1-1, reads DAGVTQSPTHLIKTRGQQVTLRCSPISGHKSVSWYQQVLGQGPQFIFQYYEKEERGRGNFPDRFSARQFPNYSSELNVNALLLGDSALYLCASSLVETEAFFGQGTRLTVV.

The rearrangement joins TRBV15 to TRBJ2-7, with a tentative D call TRBD1 (6 bases). Trimming removed 0 bases from V and 4 bases from J, with 16 bases in between. This CDR3 is built from 16 residues. From germline, CDR1 is LNHNV and CDR2 YYDKDF (reference sequence). The DNA for the CDR3 is TGTGCCACCAGCAGAGACAAGGCGACAGGATCGTACGAGCAGTACTTC. Its protein product is CATSRDKATGSYEQYF.

This chain links TRBV30 with TRBJ2-2; D possibly uses TRBD1 or TRBD2 (5 bases each). Between the trimmed V and J ends, which lost 2 bases and 2 bases, there was a span of 6 bases. Looked up from germline, CDR1 is GTSNPN and CDR2 is SVGIG (reference sequence). The CDR3 length is 13 residues. This chain's CDR3 is CAWSRDNTGELFF. The CDR3 region has the DNA TGTGCCTGGAGTAGGGACAACACCGGGGAGCTGTTTTTT. Variable domain in full (rest from reference TRBV30 and TRBJ2-2): SQTIHQWPATLVQPVGSPLSLECTVEGTSNPNLYWYRQAAGRGLQLLFYSVGIGQISSEVPQNLSASRPQDRQFILSSKKLLLSDSGFYLCAWSRDNTGELFFGEGSRLTVL.

This chain links TRBV6-1 with TRBJ2-3, with D possibly being TRBD2 (6 bases). V lost 3 bases and J lost 3, with 13 bases in between. The CDR3 is 15 residues long. CDR1 is MNHNS, CDR2 SASEGT, per germline. The CDR3, as DNA: TGTGCCAGCAGTGATCTGGAGGGCCTTACAGATACGCAGTATTTT. This codes for CASSDLEGLTDTQYF.

The chain has TRBV6-6 and TRBJ2-7; 7 bases align to TRBD2. The CDR3 contains 13 residues. The V gene end was trimmed by 8 bases and the J gene end by 0 bases; junction bases not matched to a gene: 4. Germline CDR1 is MNHNY and CDR2 is SVGAGI (reference sequence). In nucleotides, the CDR3 is TGTGCCAGCTCACTAGCGAACTCCTACGAGCAGTACTTC. Translating it yields CASSLANSYEQYF.

The chain links TRBV28 to TRBJ2-7; no definite D call. Germline CDR1 is MDHEN and CDR2 is SYDVKM. Trimming removed 6 bases at V and 0 bases at J, with 33 bases between. The CDR3 has 21 amino acids. For the CDR3, the DNA is TGTGCCAGCAGCCGTAGGCCCGCGTGGTTAGATCGACCACCCTACTCCTACGAGCAGTACTTC. Residues: CASSRRPAWLDRPPYSYEQYF.

V and J are TRBV15 and TRBJ1-5; D is unresolved. Trimming removed 4 bases from V and 7 bases from J, with 8 bases in between. The CDR3 sequence is 12 residues long. CDR1 LNHNV and CDR2 YYDKDF come from the germline V gene (reference sequence). In DNA form, the CDR3 reads TGTGCCACCAGCAACCCCGGCCAGCCCCAGCATTTT. Translation gives CATSNPGQPQHF.

The chain employs TRBV7-9 and TRBJ2-1; maybe TRBD2 (5 bases). V was trimmed by 5 bases and J by 5 bases, leaving 16 bases between them. Germline V CDR1 and CDR2: SEHNR, FQNEAQ (reference sequence). The CDR3 is made up of 15 amino acids. For the CDR3, the DNA is TGTGCCAGCAGCACCGAGCGGAGGAATCACAATGAGCAGTTCTTC. Translating it yields CASSTERRNHNEQFF.

This clone occurred once. The V and J genes are TRBV27 and TRBJ2-5, with TRBD2 identical over 8 bases. The J call is doubtful: the DNA matches TRBJ2-7 better. The length of the CDR3 is 15 residues. The germline CDR1 and CDR2 sequences are MNHEY and SMNVEV (reference sequence). CDR3 nucleotide sequence: TGTGCCAGCAGCCTCTACGGGACTAGTGATTACGAGCAGTACTTC. Translated, it gives CASSLYGTSDYEQYF.

This sequence joins TRBV4-1 and TRBJ2-7, with 8 bases matching TRBD1. Germline V lookup: CDR1 MGHRA, CDR2 YSYEKL. The CDR3 runs to 18 residues. V was clipped by 3 bases and J by 3 bases; unmatched bases: 16. Here the CDR3 DNA reads TGCGCCAGCAGCCAGCTATTGGTAAAGACAGGGGACGACTACGAGCAGTACTTC. It is translated as CASSQLLVKTGDDYEQYF.

The V call is TRBV5-1, the J call TRBJ2-3, with D unclear. Trimming shortened V by 1 base and J by 2 bases, and 8 bases separated the two germline ends. The CDR3 totals 14 residues. Germline V lookup: CDR1 SGHRS, CDR2 YFSETQ. CDR3 nucleotide sequence: TGCGCCAGCAGCTTGTCACTAAACACAGATACGCAGTATTTT. Its protein is CASSLSLNTDTQYF.

This chain's CDR3 is CAISESGGDYEQYF. The CDR3 DNA reads as TGTGCCATCAGTGAGTCGGGGGGGGACTACGAGCAGTACTTC. The gene calls are TRBV10-3 and TRBJ2-7; 7 bases agree with TRBD2. CDR3 length: 14 amino acids. J gave up 3 bases and V 0 bases, and 2 bases lay outside the gene matches. CDR1 ENHRY and CDR2 SYGVKD come from the germline V gene.

The chain joins TRBV19 to TRBJ2-5; 10 bases map to TRBD2. The J call is doubtful: the DNA matches TRBJ2-7 better. CDR1 and CDR2 (germline): LNHDA, SQIVND (reference sequence). The CDR3 sequence is 15 residues long. As DNA, the CDR3 is TGTGCCAGTAGGCTCACGGGGGTAGCGGGAGGCGAGCAGTACTTC. The encoded protein is CASRLTGVAGGEQYF.

The chain's CDR3 is CAITSGEDTQYF. The CDR3 DNA is TGTGCCATCACTAGCGGGGAAGATACGCAGTATTTT. The chain links TRBV10-3 to TRBJ2-3; 9 bases line up with TRBD2. Per germline, CDR1 ENHRY and CDR2 SYGVKD. V trimming: 7 bases; J trimming: 5 bases; junction bases outside the gene matches: 1. The CDR3 runs 12 residues.

This clone occurred once. This rearrangement joins TRBV29-1 to TRBJ2-5; perhaps TRBD2 as D (5 bases). Germline loops: CDR1 SQVTM, CDR2 ANQGSEA. The CDR3 contains 13 residues. V lost 5 bases and J 4 bases, leaving 14 bases between the germline ends. The CDR3 reads CSVSSRRRETQYF. CDR3 nucleotide sequence: TGCAGCGTTTCGTCCAGGAGGCGAGAGACCCAGTACTTC. The full variable domain, its missing parts supplied by reference TRBV29-1 and TRBJ2-5, is SAVISQKPSRDICQRGTSLTIQCQVDSQVTMMFWYRQQPGQSLTLIATANQGSEATYESGFVIDKFPISRPNLTFSTLTVSNMSPEDSSIYLCSVSSRRRETQYFGPGTRLLVL.

V gene TRBV6-1 combines with J gene TRBJ2-3; D possibly matches TRBD1 or TRBD2 (6 bases each). Germline values: CDR1 MNHNS, CDR2 SASEGT. The V gene lost 2 bases and the J gene lost 12 bases, with 15 bases spanning the gap. CDR3 size: 13 residues. Written as DNA, the CDR3 is TGTGCCAGCAGTGAATTTTGGGGGGCTGATCAGTATTTT. Residues: CASSEFWGADQYF.

CDR3 in DNA: TGTGCCACCCCGACTAGCGGGAGGGCCTACAATGAGCAGTTCTTC. Its translation: CATPTSGRAYNEQFF. The chain employs TRBV9 and TRBJ2-1; TRBD2 agrees at 14 bases. With 9 bases clipped from V and 2 bases from J, the junction kept 4 bases outside the gene matches. Looked up from germline, CDR1 is SGDLS and CDR2 is YYNGEE. The CDR3 sequence is 15 residues long. Full variable domain (rest looked up from reference TRBV9 and TRBJ2-1): DSGVTQTPKHLITATGQRVTLRCSPRSGDLSVYWYQQSLDQGLQFLIQYYNGEERAKGNILERFSAQQFPDLHSELNLSSLELGDSALYFCATPTSGRAYNEQFFGPGTRLTVL.

J is TRBJ1-1 and V is TRBV19; weak D call: TRBD1 (5 bases). The V and J ends lost 11 bases and 0 bases respectively, with 22 bases between them. CDR3 length equals 16 residues. Germline V gene sequence: CDR1 LNHDA, CDR2 SQIVND (reference sequence). This CDR3 is CASKGGDQFMNTEAFF. The CDR3 DNA reads TGTGCCTCTAAGGGAGGGGACCAATTCATGAACACTGAAGCTTTCTTT.

This clone was observed once. The genes are TRBV5-4 and TRBJ2-7, with D unresolved. The germline gives CDR1 SGHNT, CDR2 YYREEE (reference sequence). The CDR3 runs 13 residues. V was cut by 1 base and J by 3 bases, with 8 bases left in between. CDR3 DNA: TGTGCCAGCAGCTTGTTACAGTTCTACGAGCAGTACTTC. This gives the protein CASSLLQFYEQYF.

This sequence joins TRBV7-2 and TRBJ2-2; D is perhaps TRBD2 (6 bases). V gave up 3 bases and J gave up 14 bases, with 19 bases separating them. This CDR3 contains 14 residues. Per the germline V gene, CDR1 is SGHTA and CDR2 is FQGNSA. The CDR3 nucleotides are TGTGCCAGCAGCTTGTCAGCGGGTGGGGGTTTCCTGTTTTTT. Its translation: CASSLSAGGGFLFF. The full variable domain, completed using reference TRBV7-2 and TRBJ2-2, is GAGVSQSPSNKVTEKGKDVELRCDPISGHTALYWYRQSLGQGLEFLIYFQGNSAPDKSGLPSDRFSAERTGGSVSTLTIQRTQQEDSAVYLCASSLSAGGGFLFFGEGSRLTVL.